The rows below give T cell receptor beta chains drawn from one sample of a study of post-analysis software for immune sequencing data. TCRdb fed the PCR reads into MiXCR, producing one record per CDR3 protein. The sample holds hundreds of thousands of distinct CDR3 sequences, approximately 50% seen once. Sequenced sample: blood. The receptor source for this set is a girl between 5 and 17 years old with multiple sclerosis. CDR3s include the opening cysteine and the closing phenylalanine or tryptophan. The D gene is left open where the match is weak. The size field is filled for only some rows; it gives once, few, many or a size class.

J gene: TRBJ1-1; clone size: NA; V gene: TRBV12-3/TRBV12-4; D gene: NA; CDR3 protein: CASTGRDTEAFF; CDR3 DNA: TGTGCCAGCACTGGACGGGACACTGAAGCTTTCTTT
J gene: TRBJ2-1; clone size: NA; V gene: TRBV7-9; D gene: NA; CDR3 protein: CASSRTGNSYNEQFF; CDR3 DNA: TGTGCCAGCAGCAGAACAGGGAACTCCTACAATGAGCAGTTCTTC
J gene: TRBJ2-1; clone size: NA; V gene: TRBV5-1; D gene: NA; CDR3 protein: CASSLDWGVPYNEQFF; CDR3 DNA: TGCGCCAGCAGCTTGGACTGGGGGGTCCCCTACAATGAGCAGTTCTTC
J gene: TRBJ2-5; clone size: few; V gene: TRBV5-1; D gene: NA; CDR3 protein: CASTLGLQETQYF; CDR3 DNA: TGCGCCAGCACCCTGGGACTTCAAGAGACCCAGTACTTC
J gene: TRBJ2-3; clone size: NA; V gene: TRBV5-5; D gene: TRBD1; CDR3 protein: CASSWHRGHGADTQYF; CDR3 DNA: TGTGCCAGCAGCTGGCACAGGGGGCACGGCGCAGATACGCAGTATTTT
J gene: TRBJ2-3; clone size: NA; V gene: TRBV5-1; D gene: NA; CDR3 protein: CASSLDTGAVTDTQYF; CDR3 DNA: TGCGCCAGCAGCTTGGATACGGGGGCTGTCACAGATACGCAGTATTTT
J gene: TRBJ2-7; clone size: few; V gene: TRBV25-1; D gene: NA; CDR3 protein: CASSSGALTEQYF; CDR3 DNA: TGTGCCAGCAGTTCAGGTGCCCTCACCGAGCAGTACTTC
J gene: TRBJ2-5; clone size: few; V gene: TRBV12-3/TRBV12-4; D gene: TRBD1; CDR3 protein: CASSLARGRDRYEQQYF; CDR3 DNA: TGTGCCAGCAGTTTAGCGCGAGGTCGGGACAGGTATGAACAGCAGTACTTC
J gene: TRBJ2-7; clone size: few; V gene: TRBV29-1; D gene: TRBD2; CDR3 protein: CSAAGLASEQYF; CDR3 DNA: TGCAGCGCCGCGGGACTAGCGAGCGAGCAGTACTTC
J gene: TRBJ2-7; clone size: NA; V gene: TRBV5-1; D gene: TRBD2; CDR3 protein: CASSLGLAGSHEQYF; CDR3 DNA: TGCGCCAGCAGCTTGGGACTAGCGGGGAGCCACGAGCAGTACTTC
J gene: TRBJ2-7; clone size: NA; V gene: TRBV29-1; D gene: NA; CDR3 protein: CSVGTEDSYEQYF; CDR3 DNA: TGCAGCGTTGGGACCGAGGACTCCTACGAGCAGTACTTC
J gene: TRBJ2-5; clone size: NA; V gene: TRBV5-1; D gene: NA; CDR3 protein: CASRRTAAQETQYF; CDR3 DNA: TGCGCCAGCAGACGAACGGCAGCTCAAGAGACCCAGTACTTC
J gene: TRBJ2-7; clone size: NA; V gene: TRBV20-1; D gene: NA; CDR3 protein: CSARDQLVPSEQYF; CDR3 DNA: TGCAGTGCTAGAGATCAACTCGTCCCCAGCGAGCAGTACTTC
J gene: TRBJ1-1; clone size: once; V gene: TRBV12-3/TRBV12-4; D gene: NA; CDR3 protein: CASSSGAGGTFF; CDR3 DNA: TGTGCCAGCAGCTCGGGGGCGGGTGGAACTTTCTTT
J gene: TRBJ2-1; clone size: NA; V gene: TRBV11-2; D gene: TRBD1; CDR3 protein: CASRFDRGSNEQFF; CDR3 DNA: TGTGCCAGCAGGTTCGACAGGGGAAGCAATGAGCAGTTCTTC
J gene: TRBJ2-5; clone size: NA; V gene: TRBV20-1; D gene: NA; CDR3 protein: CSARDLDSQETQYF; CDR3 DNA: TGCAGTGCTAGAGATTTGGACAGCCAAGAGACCCAGTACTTC
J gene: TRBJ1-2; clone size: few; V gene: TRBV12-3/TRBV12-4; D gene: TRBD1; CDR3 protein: CAGSWRDRPPGYTF; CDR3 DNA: TGTGCCGGCAGTTGGCGGGACAGGCCGCCTGGCTACACCTTC
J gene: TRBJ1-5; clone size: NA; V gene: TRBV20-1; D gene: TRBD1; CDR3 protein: CSARPGTGHQPQHF; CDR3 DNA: TGCAGTGCTAGGCCCGGGACAGGGCATCAGCCCCAGCATTTT
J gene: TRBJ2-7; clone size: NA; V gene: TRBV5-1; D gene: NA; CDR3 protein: CASRGAYNEQYF; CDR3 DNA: TGCGCCAGCAGGGGGGCCTACAATGAGCAGTACTTC
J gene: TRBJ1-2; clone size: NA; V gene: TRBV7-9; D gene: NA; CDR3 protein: CASSPPGYTF; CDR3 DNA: TGTGCCAGCAGCCCCCCTGGCTACACCTTC
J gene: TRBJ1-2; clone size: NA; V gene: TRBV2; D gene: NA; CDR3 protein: CASSGTNYTF; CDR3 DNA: TGTGCCAGCAGCGGGACAAACTACACCTTC
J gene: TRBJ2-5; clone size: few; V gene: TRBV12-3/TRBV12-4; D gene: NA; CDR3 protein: CASRDRGKTQYF; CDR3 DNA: TGTGCCAGCAGGGACAGAGGAAAGACCCAGTACTTC
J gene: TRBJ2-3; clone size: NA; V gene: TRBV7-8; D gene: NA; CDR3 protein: CASSLSGRSTDTQYF; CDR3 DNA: TGTGCCAGCAGCTTAAGTGGGAGAAGCACAGATACGCAGTATTTT
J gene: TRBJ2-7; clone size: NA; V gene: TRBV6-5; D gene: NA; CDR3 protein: CASSNRAGVETQYF; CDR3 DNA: TGTGCCAGCAGTAACAGGGCGGGGGTCGAGACCCAGTACTTT
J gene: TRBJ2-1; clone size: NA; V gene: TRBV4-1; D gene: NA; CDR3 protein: CASSPGVGLARNEQFF; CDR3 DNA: TGCGCCAGCAGCCCAGGGGTGGGGCTAGCGCGCAATGAGCAGTTCTTC
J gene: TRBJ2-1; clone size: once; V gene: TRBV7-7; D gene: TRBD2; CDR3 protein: CASGASGNNEQFF; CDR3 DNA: TGTGCTAGCGGGGCCTCCGGCAACAATGAGCAGTTCTTC
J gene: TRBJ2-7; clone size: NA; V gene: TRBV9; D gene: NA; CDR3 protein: CASSVGGGLSEQYF; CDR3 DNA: TGTGCCAGCAGCGTAGGGGGGGGGCTGAGCGAGCAGTACTTC
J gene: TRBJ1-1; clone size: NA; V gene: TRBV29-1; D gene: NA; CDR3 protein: CSGETGGAEAFF; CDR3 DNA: TGCAGCGGTGAAACGGGTGGAGCTGAAGCTTTCTTT
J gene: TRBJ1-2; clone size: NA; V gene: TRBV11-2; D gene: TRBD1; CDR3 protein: CASSLGWDRGAYGYTF; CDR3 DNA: TGTGCCAGCAGCTTAGGATGGGACAGGGGAGCCTATGGCTACACCTTC
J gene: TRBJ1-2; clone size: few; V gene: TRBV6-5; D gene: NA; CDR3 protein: CASRSIYRGQRTSDGYTF; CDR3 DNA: TGTGCCAGCCGTTCTATTTATCGGGGACAAAGGACATCGGATGGCTACACCTTC
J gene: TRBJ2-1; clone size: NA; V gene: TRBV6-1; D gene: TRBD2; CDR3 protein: CAISSGGPKKGSYNEQFF; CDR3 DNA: TGTGCCATCTCTAGCGGGGGGCCGAAGAAGGGCTCCTACAATGAGCAGTTCTTC
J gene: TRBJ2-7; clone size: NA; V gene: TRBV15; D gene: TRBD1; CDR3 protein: CATSILKGSRGQGNYEQYF; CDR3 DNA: TGTGCCACCAGCATTCTAAAAGGGTCAAGGGGACAGGGGAACTACGAGCAGTACTTC
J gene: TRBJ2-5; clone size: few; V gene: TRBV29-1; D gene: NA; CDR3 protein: CSVDSRGRRETQYF; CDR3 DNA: TGCAGCGTTGATTCGCGGGGGCGGCGGGAGACCCAGTACTTC
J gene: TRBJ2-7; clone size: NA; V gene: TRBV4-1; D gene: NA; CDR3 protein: CASSQDGEQGYEQYF; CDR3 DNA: TGCGCCAGCAGCCAAGATGGGGAACAGGGTTACGAGCAGTACTTC
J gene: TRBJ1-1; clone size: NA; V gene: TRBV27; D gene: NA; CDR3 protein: CASSFLEGLTEAFF; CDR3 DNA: TGTGCCAGCAGTTTTCTCGAGGGGCTGACTGAAGCTTTCTTT
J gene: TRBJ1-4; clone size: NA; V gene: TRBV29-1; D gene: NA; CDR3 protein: CSARSEGSSWEKLFF; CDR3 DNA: TGCAGCGCCCGAAGTGAGGGCTCCTCGTGGGAAAAACTGTTTTTT